The clone carrying this T cell receptor (beta chain) was counted ten times or more. The antigen is not known. CDR3 length equals 15 residues. J lost 2 bases, V lost 5 bases, and 6 bases had no gene match. CDR1 LGHNA and CDR2 YNFKEQ come from the germline V gene. This entry belongs to a study of blood T cells in healthy people across ages. Study-wide results and caveats: Age brought a roughly linear fall in TCR beta diversity measured per million T cells. Investigators treated diversity estimates from one million T cells as underestimates. Both naive CD4+ cell counts and diversity were greater in long-lived donors than in aged donors.

Each sample gave at least 6.5 million isolated PBMCs. Combining a sample-barcoded 5' primer with a J-beta primer mix, a second PCR ran for roughly 7 to 11 cycles. TCRdb used MiXCR to reprocess the 5' RACE reads, holding one entry per CDR3 protein. The table shows about 1 million distinct CDR3 sequences, with more than 35% occurring only once. The J gene is TRBJ2-5, the V gene TRBV4-2; 9 bases fit TRBD2. The receptor was derived from a woman aged 55-70 years in good health. The sample was blood. Here the CDR3 reads CASSVSTSGQETQYF. The CDR3 DNA is TGTGCCAGCAGCGTATCGACTAGCGGACAAGAGACCCAGTACTTC.